The 16 T cell receptor beta chains below all came from one sample that was sequenced in a study of blood T cells in healthy people across ages. The second PCR ran about 6 to 12 cycles with a sample-barcoded 5' primer and J-beta primers. TCRdb passed the 5' RACE reads through MiXCR, listing each CDR3 protein once. This sample has hundreds of thousands of distinct CDR3 sequences, with around a quarter found just once. These same records also appear under a second study, on T cells of mothers and their children.

Sequenced sample: blood. These receptor sequences come from a boy aged 5-17 years in good health.

The genes are TRBV7-2 and TRBJ1-5; D unclear. The CDR3 loop spans 15 amino acids. V was shortened by 0 bases and J by 9 bases, with 15 bases between the two germline ends. Germline-derived CDR1 and CDR2 are SGHTA and FQGNSA. The chain's CDR3 is CASSLAVVGGGPQHF. The CDR3, as DNA: TGTGCCAGCAGCTTAGCAGTTGTGGGCGGCGGGCCCCAGCATTTT.

This clonotype was seen more than once but under ten times. This chain joins TRBV6-2 or TRBV6-3 and TRBJ2-7; no clear D gene. This CDR3 spans 13 amino acids. V dropped 2 bases and J dropped 4 bases, with 9 bases sitting between them. Germline CDR1 and CDR2: MNHEY and SVGEGT. DNA for the CDR3: TGTGCCAGCAGTTACAGAAGTCAGTACGAGCAGTACTTC. Translating gives CASSYRSQYEQYF.

The V gene is TRBV3-1, the J gene TRBJ2-1; 10 nucleotides line up with TRBD2. Trimming cost V 2 bases and J 0 bases; bases outside gene matches: 10. In germline, CDR1 is LGHDT, CDR2 YNNKEL (reference sequence). This CDR3 has 19 amino acids. In DNA form, the CDR3 reads TGTGCCAGCAGCCAATTAGAGAGTAGCGGGGGGACCTCCTACAATGAGCAGTTCTTC. The encoded protein is CASSQLESSGGTSYNEQFF.

The chain joins TRBV28 to TRBJ2-5; D call uncertain. Germline loops: CDR1 MDHEN, CDR2 SYDVKM. The CDR3 contains 16 residues. Trimming cost V 5 bases and J 1 base, with 17 bases left between them. The CDR3 sequence: CASSPTPALLQETQYF. The CDR3 nucleotides read TGTGCCAGCAGTCCTACCCCAGCGCTTCTCCAAGAGACCCAGTACTTC.

The CDR3 nucleotides are TGTGCCAGCAGCTTCGAACCAGGGTTTGGCTACACCTTC. Its translation: CASSFEPGFGYTF. V gene TRBV5-5 combines with J gene TRBJ1-2; weak D call: TRBD1 (5 bases). V was trimmed by 2 bases and J by 7 bases, leaving 12 bases between them. CDR3 length: 13 residues. The V gene's germline CDR1 is SGHKS and CDR2 YYEKEE (reference sequence).

This clonotype has just a few counts. V is TRBV24-1 and J is TRBJ2-5, with TRBD2 matching over 9 bases. TRBJ2-1 matches the DNA end more closely, so the J call is doubtful. CDR3 length: 15 residues. Germline V gene lookup returns CDR1 KGHDR and CDR2 SFDVKD. CDR3 loop: CATSGNSGGGNEQFF. CDR3 nucleotide sequence: TGTGCCACCAGTGGAAATAGCGGGGGAGGAAATGAGCAGTTCTTC.

The table lists this clonotype with a few counts. Mismatch with germline at one junction end may stem from a read error. CDR3 amino acids: CSAGQGPTEAFF. In DNA, the CDR3 is TGCAGCGCCGGACAGGGCCCCACTGAGGCTTTCTTT. The chain has TRBV29-1 and TRBJ1-1, with 8 nucleotides matching TRBD1. Germline CDR1 reads SQVTM; CDR2 reads ANQGSEA. CDR3 size: 12 residues. Full variable domain (missing parts from reference TRBV29-1 and TRBJ1-1): SAVISQKPSRDICQRGTSLTIQCQVDSQVTMMFWYRQQPGQSLTLIATANQGSEATYESGFVIDKFPISRPNLTFSTLTVSNMSPEDSSIYLCSAGQGPTEAFFGQGTRLTVV.

This clonotype has more than one count but fewer than ten. This chain connects TRBV2 to TRBJ2-5; D may be TRBD1 (5 bases). The J call is in doubt because the DNA end fits TRBJ2-7 better. CDR3 size: 15 residues. Looked up from germline, CDR1 is SNHLY and CDR2 is FYNNEI. The CDR3 is CASSEGGGPSYEQYF. The CDR3, as DNA: TGTGCCAGCAGTGAAGGGGGCGGACCCTCCTACGAGCAGTACTTC.

The V and J genes are TRBV6-1 and TRBJ2-5, with D unclear. Judging by the DNA end, TRBJ2-1 fits better; the J call may be wrong. Germline lookup yields CDR1 MNHNS and CDR2 SASEGT. This CDR3 has 17 amino acids. This CDR3 reads CASSEWVPMETYNEQFF. The CDR3 nucleotides are TGTGCCAGCAGTGAATGGGTCCCCATGGAAACCTACAATGAGCAGTTCTTC.

The gene calls are TRBV5-1 and TRBJ1-5; no firm D call. V was clipped by 1 base and J by 5 bases, with 7 bases between them. Germline V lookup: CDR1 SGHRS, CDR2 YFSETQ. The length of the CDR3 is 13 residues. CDR3 nucleotide sequence: TGCGCCAGCAGCTTGCGCTGGGATCAGCCCCAGCATTTT. Translating it yields CASSLRWDQPQHF.

This clonotype was seen ten or more times. The CDR3 loop is CASSSREPYNEQFF. In DNA form, the CDR3 reads TGCGCCAGCAGCTCCCGGGAGCCATACAATGAGCAGTTCTTC. The V gene is TRBV5-1, the J gene TRBJ2-1, with D possibly being TRBD2 (6 bases). Trimming took 3 bases from V and 4 from J, leaving 11 bases between them. Looked up from germline, CDR1 is SGHRS and CDR2 is YFSETQ. CDR3 length: 14 amino acids.

DNA of the CDR3: TGTGCCAGCGGCATGGGGGGGAAAAACCAAGAGACCCAGTACTTC. Encoded protein: CASGMGGKNQETQYF. V is TRBV7-2 and J is TRBJ2-5; 7 bases fit TRBD2. The CDR3 runs to 15 residues. Trimming removed 8 bases from V and 0 bases from J; junction bases left unmatched: 9. Germline V gene data show CDR1 as SGHTA and CDR2 as FQGNSA.

This chain links TRBV12-3 or TRBV12-4 with TRBJ1-3; D ambiguous. V lost 5 bases, J lost 4 bases, and 12 bases lay in between. CDR3 size: 14 residues. In nucleotides, the CDR3 is TGTGCCAGCAGTGTCGCCGGGCCAGGAAACACCATATATTTT. This encodes CASSVAGPGNTIYF.

This clonotype has a handful of counts. The chain has TRBV7-9 and TRBJ2-7, with TRBD1 matching 9 bases. The germline gives CDR1 SEHNR, CDR2 FQNEAQ (reference sequence). CDR3 length: 15 residues. V gave up 5 bases and J gave up 6 bases; unmatched junction bases: 11. CDR3 amino acids: CASSERLQGAGEQYF. The CDR3 bases are TGTGCCAGCAGCGAACGTCTACAGGGGGCTGGCGAGCAGTACTTC.

The chain uses TRBV11-3 and TRBJ2-5; D gene ambiguous. V lost 4 bases, J lost 3 bases, and 15 bases lay in between. The CDR3 length is 15 residues. CDR1 and CDR2 (germline): SGHNT, YENEEA. CDR3 DNA sequence: TGTGCCAGCAGCTCAGCCCTCCGGGCTGAAGAGACCCAGTACTTC. Amino acid sequence: CASSSALRAEETQYF.

The chain combines TRBV11-1 with TRBJ2-1; D unclear. Germline V gene sequence: CDR1 SGHAT, CDR2 FQDESV (reference sequence). The CDR3 is 14 amino acids. V gave up 1 base and J gave up 8 bases, with 12 bases separating them. The CDR3 DNA is TGTGCCAGCAGCTTAGTCCCTAGTCGGGATGAGCAGTTCTTC. It specifies CASSLVPSRDEQFF.